These T cell receptor beta chains were read from a single sample in a study of T cell clones after liver transplantation. Libraries were prepared by immunoSEQ multiplex PCR; TCRdb keeps only in-frame clonotypes and omits some of them. The sample includes about 7,900 clones, 80% of them seen just once. The sample was CD8+ T cells from blood, taken before liver transplant. The receptor source for this set is a human donor who received a liver transplant. The CDR3 runs from the conserved cysteine through the conserved F or W. A D gene is named only where the DNA matches it firmly. Rows give clone size only sometimes, using once, few, many, or a class for an expanded clone.

CASSFGTSGGGEQYF TGTGCCAGCAGCTTTGGGACTAGCGGGGGTGGTGAGCAGTACTTC medium-sized TRBD2 TRBJ2-7 TRBV7-9
CASSSVRSGNTEAFF TGTGCCAGCAGCTCGGTCCGAAGTGGGAACACTGAAGCTTTCTTT . . TRBJ1-1 TRBV13
CASSDLSGTDTQYF TGCGCCAGCAGTGATCTCTCGGGCACAGATACGCAGTATTTT once . TRBJ2-3 TRBV10-2
CASSLTSSGGDNEQFF TGTGCCAGCAGCTTAACTTCTAGCGGGGGGGACAATGAGCAGTTCTTC . TRBD2 TRBJ2-1 TRBV7-9
CASSLYPGAGYNSPLHF TGTGCCAGCAGTTTATATCCAGGAGCGGGGTATAATTCACCCCTCCACTTT once . TRBJ1-6 TRBV27
CASSLRGEGYTF TGTGCCAGCAGCCTCAGGGGGGAGGGCTACACCTTC . TRBD1 TRBJ1-2 TRBV7-9
CASSMEGYYGYTF TGTGCCAGTAGTATGGAGGGGTACTATGGCTACACCTTC . . TRBJ1-2 TRBV19
CASSSPFGGPYNEQFF TGTGCCAGCAGCTCCCCCTTCGGAGGTCCCTACAATGAGCAGTTCTTC . . TRBJ2-1 TRBV11-1
CASRLTGVNSPLHF TGTGCCAGTAGGCTAACAGGGGTTAATTCACCCCTCCACTTT . TRBD1 TRBJ1-6 TRBV19
CASSRTGTGDLLHF TGTGCCAGCAGCCGCACTGGGACAGGGGATCTCCTCCACTTT . TRBD1 TRBJ1-6 TRBV6-6